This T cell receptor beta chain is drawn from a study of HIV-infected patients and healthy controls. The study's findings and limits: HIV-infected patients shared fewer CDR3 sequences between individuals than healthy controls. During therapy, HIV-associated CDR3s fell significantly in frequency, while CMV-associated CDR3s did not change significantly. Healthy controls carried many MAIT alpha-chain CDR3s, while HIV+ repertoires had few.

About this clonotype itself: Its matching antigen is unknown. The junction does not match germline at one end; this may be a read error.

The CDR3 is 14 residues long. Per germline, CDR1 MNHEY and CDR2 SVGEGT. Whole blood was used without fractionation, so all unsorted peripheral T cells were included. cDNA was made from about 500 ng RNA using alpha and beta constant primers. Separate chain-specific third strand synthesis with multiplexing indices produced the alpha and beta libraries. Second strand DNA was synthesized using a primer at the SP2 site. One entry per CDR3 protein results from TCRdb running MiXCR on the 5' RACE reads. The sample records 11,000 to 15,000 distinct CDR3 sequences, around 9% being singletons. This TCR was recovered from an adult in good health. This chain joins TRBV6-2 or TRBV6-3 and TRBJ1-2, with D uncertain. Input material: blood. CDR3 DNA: TGTGCCAGCAAACTAGACCGTCGAAACTATGGCCACACCTTC. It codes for CASKLDRRNYGHTF.